This T cell receptor beta chain was sequenced in a study of T cell responses to AZD1222 COVID-19 vaccine (dated by TCRdb to the early 2020s). Regarding the research as a whole: A total of 230 to 250 trial participants underwent TCR sequencing, of whom 207 had received two doses of AZD1222 and roughly 26 had received two doses of the MenACWY control vaccine. Trial participants were enrolled by age into subgroups of 18-55, 56-69 and 70-plus years, and about 150, 27 and 61 TCR-sequenced participants, respectively, were included in these subgroups. What the research found in general, with its limitations: Because no day 14 peak-response samples were available, repertoires were characterized only after the peak T cell response. The 56-69-year group was small, and its depth increase did not reach significance, likely because of low power. After two AZD1222 doses, both the breadth and the depth of spike-specific TCRs were significantly higher than at day 0 and than in MenACWY recipients. Conclusions about previously exposed vaccinees were limited because only a handful of AZD1222 recipients were SARS-CoV-2 seropositive at baseline. The vaccine-associated CD4 TCRs covered the entire spike protein, and the dominant responses fell in regions 160-218 and 743-854. Most participants were white British and females outnumbered males, and the authors suggested that clonal diversity may have been underestimated. Reportedly, close to half of the unique spike-specific TCRs recognized epitopes lying outside the regions that are mutated in the B.1.351 and B.1.1.7 variants.

CDR1 and CDR2 are drawn from the germline V gene: MNHEY, SVGAGI. Taken from cysteine to phenylalanine, the CDR3 has 13 residues. The entry retains the CDR3 DNA only, 39 bases that are in frame from base 1. V has 5 bases trimmed and J has 8 bases trimmed; junction bases matching no gene number 8. The time point label here, explained by the study, means: about 28 days (+/-7) after the second vaccine dose. Because spike-specific TCR depth and breadth did not differ between the two schedules, AZD1222 recipients who got a second dose at roughly 4 weeks were pooled with those who got a second dose at roughly 12 weeks. Samples from vaccinated people were obtained from the UK trials COV001 and COV002, which included a single-blind randomized controlled phase 2/3 trial of AZD1222 (ChAdOx1 nCoV-19) in healthy adults. For TCRbeta chain sequencing, PBMC samples were collected from trial participants at day 0 and at day 28 after the second dose.

On this clone itself: Its antigen specificity is not known. No per-base quality is available; no much larger clone lies one base away.

The CDR3 regions of human TCRbeta chains were subjected to immunosequencing. Per the authors' processing: TCRs in the repertoires were matched against a reference library of SARS-CoV-2-specific TCRs that had been generated with the MIRA antigen-specificity platform. Breadth was defined as the fraction of unique TCRs that were SARS-CoV-2-associated. Depth was defined as the fraction of total T cells that were SARS-CoV-2-associated. Using the MIRA data, each spike-specific TCR was mapped to the spike region that the TCR reacts to and placed in a CD4 or CD8 class. Log10-transformed breadth and depth values were compared by one-way ANOVA with Sidak's multiple comparisons tests. As stored in TCRdb, this immuneACCESS dataset retains in-frame rearrangements with V and J assigned. A fraction of the clones does not appear; measured against another copy, unresolved V genes explain less than half of the discrepancy, and the remainder lacks a known reason. V and J calls and clone size are as listed in that table; D and trimming were resolved from the DNA. This sample is represented by 100,000 to 120,000 clones; approximately 94% of them were singletons. Around 3% of the sample rests with the top ten.

The sequence is built from TRBV6-5 and TRBJ1-1; the central 7 bases match TRBD1. The sequencing here drew on peripheral blood, taken 28 days after the second AZD1222 dose. This TCR came from an adult who received the AZD1222 COVID-19 vaccine. Here is the DNA: TGTGCCAGCAGTACGGGACAGTCGCGAGAAGCTTTCTTT. The translation is CASSTGQSREAFF.